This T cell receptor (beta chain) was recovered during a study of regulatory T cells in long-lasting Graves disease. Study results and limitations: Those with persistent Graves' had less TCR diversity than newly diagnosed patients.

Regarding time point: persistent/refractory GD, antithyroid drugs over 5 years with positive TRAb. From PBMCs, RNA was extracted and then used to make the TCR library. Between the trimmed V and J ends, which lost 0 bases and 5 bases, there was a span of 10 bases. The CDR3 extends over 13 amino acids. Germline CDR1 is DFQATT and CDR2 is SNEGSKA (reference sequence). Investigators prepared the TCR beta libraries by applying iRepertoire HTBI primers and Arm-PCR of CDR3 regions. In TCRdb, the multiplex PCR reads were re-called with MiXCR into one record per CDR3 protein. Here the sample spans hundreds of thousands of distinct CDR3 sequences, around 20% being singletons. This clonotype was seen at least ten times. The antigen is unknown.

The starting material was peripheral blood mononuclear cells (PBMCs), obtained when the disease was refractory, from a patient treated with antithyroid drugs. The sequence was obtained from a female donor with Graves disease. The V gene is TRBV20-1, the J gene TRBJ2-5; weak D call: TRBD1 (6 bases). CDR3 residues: CSAREGGRETQYF. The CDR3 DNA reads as TGCAGTGCTAGAGAAGGGGGACGGGAGACCCAGTACTTC.